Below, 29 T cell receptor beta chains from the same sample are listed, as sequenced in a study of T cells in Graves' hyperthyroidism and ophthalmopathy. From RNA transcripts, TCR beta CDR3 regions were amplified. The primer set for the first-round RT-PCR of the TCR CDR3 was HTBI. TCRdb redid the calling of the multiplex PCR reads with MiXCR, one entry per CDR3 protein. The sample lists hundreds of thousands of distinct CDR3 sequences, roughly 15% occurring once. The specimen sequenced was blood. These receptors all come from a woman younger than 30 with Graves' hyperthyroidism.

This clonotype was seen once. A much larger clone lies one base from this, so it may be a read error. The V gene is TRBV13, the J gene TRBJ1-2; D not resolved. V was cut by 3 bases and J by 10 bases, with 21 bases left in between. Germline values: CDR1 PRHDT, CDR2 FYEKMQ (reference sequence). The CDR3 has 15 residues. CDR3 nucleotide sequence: TGTGCCAGCAGCTTCAACTTGGACGGCACTGGGAACTACACCTTC. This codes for CASSFNLDGTGNYTF.

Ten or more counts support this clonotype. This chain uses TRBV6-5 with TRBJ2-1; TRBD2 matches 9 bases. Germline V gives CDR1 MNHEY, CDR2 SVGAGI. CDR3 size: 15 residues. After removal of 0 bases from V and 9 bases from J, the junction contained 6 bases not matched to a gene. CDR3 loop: CASSYSSGRWSEQFF. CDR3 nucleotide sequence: TGTGCCAGCAGTTACTCTAGCGGGAGATGGAGTGAGCAGTTCTTC.

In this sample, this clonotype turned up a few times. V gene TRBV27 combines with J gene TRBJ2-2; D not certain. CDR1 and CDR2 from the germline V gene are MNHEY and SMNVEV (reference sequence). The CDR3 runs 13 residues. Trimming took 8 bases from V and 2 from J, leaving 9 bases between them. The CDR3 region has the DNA TGTGCCAGCGCCTACCCAAACACCGGGGAGCTGTTTTTT. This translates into CASAYPNTGELFF.

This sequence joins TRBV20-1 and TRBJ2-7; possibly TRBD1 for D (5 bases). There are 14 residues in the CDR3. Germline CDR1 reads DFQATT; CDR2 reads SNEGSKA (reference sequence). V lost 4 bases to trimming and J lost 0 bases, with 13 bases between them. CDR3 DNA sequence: TGCAGTGCTATCGACAGCTTTAGCTCCTACGAGCAGTACTTC. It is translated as CSAIDSFSSYEQYF.

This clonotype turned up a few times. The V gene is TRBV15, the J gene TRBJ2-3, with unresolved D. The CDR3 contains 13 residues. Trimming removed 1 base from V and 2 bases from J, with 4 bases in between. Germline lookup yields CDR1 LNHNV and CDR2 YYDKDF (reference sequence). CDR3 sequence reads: CATSRAATDTQYF. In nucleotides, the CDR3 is TGTGCCACCAGCAGAGCGGCCACAGATACGCAGTATTTT. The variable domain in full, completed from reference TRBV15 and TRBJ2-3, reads DAMVIQNPRYQVTQFGKPVTLSCSQTLNHNVMYWYQQKSSQAPKLLFHYYDKDFNNEADTPDNFQSRRPNTSFCFLDIRSPGLGDTAMYLCATSRAATDTQYFGPGTRLTVL.

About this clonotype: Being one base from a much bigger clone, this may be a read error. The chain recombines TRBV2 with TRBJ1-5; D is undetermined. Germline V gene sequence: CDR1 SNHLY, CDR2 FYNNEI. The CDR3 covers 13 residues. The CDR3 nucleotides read TGTGCCAACAGTAACGGACGGGATCAGCCCCAGCATTTT. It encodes CANSNGRDQPQHF.

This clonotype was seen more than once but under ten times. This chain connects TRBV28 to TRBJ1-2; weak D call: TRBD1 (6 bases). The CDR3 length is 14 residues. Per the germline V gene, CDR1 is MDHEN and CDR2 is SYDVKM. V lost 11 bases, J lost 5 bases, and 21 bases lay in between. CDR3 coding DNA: TGTGCCTCTTTCCGGGGCCAAGGGGGATATGGCTACACCTTC. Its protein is CASFRGQGGYGYTF.

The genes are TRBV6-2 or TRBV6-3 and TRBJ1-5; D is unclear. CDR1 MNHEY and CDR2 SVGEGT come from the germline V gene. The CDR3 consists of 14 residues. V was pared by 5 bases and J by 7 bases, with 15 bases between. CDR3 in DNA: TGTGCCAGCAGTGACCGGACGAGAGGGCAGCCCCAGCATTTT. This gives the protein CASSDRTRGQPQHF.

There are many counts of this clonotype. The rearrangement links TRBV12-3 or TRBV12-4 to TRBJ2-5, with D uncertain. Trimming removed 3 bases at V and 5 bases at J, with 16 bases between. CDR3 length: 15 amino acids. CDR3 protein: CASSFSVPTRETQYF. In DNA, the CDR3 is TGTGCCAGCAGTTTCAGTGTCCCCACGAGGGAGACCCAGTACTTC.

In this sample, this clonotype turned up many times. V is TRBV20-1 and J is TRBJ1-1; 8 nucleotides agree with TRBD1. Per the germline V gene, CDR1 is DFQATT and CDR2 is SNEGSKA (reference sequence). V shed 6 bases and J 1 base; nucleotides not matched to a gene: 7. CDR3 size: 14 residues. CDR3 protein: CSATQGATNTEAFF. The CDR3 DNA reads TGCAGTGCCACGCAGGGGGCCACGAACACTGAAGCTTTCTTT.

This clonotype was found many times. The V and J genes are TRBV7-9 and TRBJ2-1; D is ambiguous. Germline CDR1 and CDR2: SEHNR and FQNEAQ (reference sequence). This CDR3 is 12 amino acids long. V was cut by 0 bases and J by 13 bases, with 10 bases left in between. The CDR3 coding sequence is TGTGCCAGCAGCTTAGCTGAGCTCCCCCAGTTCTTC. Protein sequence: CASSLAELPQFF.

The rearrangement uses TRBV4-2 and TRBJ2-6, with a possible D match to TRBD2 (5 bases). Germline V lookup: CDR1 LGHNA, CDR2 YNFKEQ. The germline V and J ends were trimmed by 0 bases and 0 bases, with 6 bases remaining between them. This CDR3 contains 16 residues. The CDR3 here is CASSQDRGSGANVLTF. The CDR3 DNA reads TGTGCCAGCAGCCAAGATCGGGGCTCTGGGGCCAACGTCCTGACTTTC.

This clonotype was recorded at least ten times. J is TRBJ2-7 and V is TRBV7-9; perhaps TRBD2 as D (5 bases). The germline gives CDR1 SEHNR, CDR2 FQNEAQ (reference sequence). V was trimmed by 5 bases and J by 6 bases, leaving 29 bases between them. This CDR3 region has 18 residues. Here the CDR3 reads CASSEQISHRRGFAEQYF. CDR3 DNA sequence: TGTGCCAGCAGCGAACAAATATCCCATCGACGGGGATTCGCCGAGCAGTACTTC.

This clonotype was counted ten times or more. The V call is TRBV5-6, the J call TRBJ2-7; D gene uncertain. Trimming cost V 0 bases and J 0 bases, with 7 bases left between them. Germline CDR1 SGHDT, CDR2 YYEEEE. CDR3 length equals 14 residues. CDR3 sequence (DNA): TGTGCCAGCAGCTTGGAGGACCGCTCCTACGAGCAGTACTTC. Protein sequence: CASSLEDRSYEQYF.

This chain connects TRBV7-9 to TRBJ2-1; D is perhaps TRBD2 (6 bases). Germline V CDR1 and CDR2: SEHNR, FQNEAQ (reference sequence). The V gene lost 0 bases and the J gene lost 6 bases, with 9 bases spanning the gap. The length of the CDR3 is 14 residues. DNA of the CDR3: TGTGCCAGCAGCTTAGCCGGGACTTCCAATGAGCAGTTCTTC. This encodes CASSLAGTSNEQFF.

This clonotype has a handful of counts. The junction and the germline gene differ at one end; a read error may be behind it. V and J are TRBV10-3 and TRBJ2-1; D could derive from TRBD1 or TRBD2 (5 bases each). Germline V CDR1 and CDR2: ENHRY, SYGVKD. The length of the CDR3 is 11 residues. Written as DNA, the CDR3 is TGTGCCGTCAGGGATCTAGCCGAGCAGTTCTTC. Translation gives CAVRDLAEQFF.

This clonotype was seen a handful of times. The CDR3 coding sequence is TGTGCCACCAGTGATTCCGTCCGGGGAGCAAGTGTTGGTACGCAGTATTTT. Amino acid sequence: CATSDSVRGASVGTQYF. The chain is built from TRBV24-1 and TRBJ2-3, with D perhaps matching TRBD2 (5 bases). V was shortened by 2 bases and J by 8 bases, with 22 bases between the two germline ends. The CDR3 is made up of 17 amino acids. Per germline, CDR1 KGHDR and CDR2 SFDVKD.

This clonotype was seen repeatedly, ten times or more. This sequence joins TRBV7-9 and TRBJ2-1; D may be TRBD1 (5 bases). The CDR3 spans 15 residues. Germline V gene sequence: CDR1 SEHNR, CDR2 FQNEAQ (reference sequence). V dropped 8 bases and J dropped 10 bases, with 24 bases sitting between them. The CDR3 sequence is CASPRGRGLDGEQFF. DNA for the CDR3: TGTGCCAGCCCTAGGGGTCGCGGCCTCGATGGGGAGCAGTTCTTC.

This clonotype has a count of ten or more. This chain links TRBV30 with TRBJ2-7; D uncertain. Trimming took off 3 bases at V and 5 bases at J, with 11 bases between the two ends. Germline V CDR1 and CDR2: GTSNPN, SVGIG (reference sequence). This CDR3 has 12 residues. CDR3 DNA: TGTGCCTGGAGGTGGATAAGTAACGAGCAGTACTTC. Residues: CAWRWISNEQYF.

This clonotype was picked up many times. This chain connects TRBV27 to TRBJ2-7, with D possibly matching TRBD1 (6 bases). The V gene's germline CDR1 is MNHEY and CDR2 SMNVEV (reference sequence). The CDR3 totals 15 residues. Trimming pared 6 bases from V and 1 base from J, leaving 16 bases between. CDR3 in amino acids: CASSFTGQPSYEQYF. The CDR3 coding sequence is TGTGCCAGCAGCTTTACTGGACAGCCTTCCTACGAGCAGTACTTC.

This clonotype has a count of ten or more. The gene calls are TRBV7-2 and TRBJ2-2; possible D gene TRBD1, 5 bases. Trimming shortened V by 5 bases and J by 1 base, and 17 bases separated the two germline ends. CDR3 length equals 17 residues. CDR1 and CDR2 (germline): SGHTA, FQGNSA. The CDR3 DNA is TGTGCCAGCAGCCACAGTGGGGTTACAGGGAACACCGGGGAGCTGTTTTTT. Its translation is CASSHSGVTGNTGELFF.

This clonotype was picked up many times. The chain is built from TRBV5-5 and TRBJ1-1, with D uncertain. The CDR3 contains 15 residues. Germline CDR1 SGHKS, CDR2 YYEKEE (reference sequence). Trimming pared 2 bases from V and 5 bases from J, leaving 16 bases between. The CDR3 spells CASSLGGYRRTEAFF. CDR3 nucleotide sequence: TGTGCCAGCAGCTTAGGAGGGTATAGGAGGACTGAAGCTTTCTTT.

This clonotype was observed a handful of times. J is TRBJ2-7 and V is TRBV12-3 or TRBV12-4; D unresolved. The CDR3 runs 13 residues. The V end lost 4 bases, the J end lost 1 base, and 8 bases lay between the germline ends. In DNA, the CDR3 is TGTGCCAGCAGTTCTCAAACATCCTACGAGCAGTACTTC. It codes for CASSSQTSYEQYF.

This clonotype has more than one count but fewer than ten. The chain's CDR3 is CASSRPEGGGEQYF. The CDR3 DNA is TGTGCCAGCAGCCGCCCAGAGGGGGGGGGCGAGCAGTACTTC. The chain combines TRBV6-1 with TRBJ2-7, with D tentatively TRBD2 (7 bases). The CDR3 consists of 14 residues. CDR1 and CDR2 (germline): MNHNS, SASEGT. Trimming stripped 6 bases from V and 6 bases from J, with 18 bases between.

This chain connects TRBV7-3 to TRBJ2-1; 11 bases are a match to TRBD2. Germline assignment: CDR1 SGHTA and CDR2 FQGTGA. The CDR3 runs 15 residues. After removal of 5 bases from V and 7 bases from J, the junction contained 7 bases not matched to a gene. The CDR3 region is CASSIGLAGTNEQFF. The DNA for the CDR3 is TGTGCCAGCAGCATAGGACTAGCGGGTACAAATGAGCAGTTCTTC.

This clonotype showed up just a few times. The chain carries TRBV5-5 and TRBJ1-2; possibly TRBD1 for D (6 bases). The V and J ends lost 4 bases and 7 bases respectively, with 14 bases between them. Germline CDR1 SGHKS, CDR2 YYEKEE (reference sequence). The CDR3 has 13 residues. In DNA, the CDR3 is TGTGCCAGCAGCCCGTTCACAGGGATTGGCTACACCTTC. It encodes CASSPFTGIGYTF. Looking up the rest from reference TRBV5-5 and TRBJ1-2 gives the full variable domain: DAGVTQSPTHLIKTRGQQVTLRCSPISGHKSVSWYQQVLGQGPQFIFQYYEKEERGRGNFPDRFSARQFPNYSSELNVNALLLGDSALYLCASSPFTGIGYTFGSGTRLTVV.

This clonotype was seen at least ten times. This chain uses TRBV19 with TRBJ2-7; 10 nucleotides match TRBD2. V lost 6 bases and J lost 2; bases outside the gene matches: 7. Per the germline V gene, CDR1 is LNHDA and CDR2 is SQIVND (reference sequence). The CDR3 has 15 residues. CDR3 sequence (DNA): TGTGCCAGTAGCCCTAGCGGGAGTAGGGCCTACGAGCAGTACTTC. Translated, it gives CASSPSGSRAYEQYF. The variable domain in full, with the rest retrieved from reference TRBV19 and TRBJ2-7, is DGGITQSPKYLFRKEGQNVTLSCEQNLNHDAMYWYRQDPGQGLRLIYYSQIVNDFQKGDIAEGYSVSREKKESFPLTVTSAQKNPTAFYLCASSPSGSRAYEQYFGPGTRLTVT.

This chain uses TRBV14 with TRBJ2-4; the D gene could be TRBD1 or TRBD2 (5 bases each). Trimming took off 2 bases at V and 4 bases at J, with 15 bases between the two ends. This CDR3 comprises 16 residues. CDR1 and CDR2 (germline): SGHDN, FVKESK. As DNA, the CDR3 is TGTGCCAGCAGCCAACGGACGGGACGCTTGAAAAACATTCAGTACTTC. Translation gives CASSQRTGRLKNIQYF.

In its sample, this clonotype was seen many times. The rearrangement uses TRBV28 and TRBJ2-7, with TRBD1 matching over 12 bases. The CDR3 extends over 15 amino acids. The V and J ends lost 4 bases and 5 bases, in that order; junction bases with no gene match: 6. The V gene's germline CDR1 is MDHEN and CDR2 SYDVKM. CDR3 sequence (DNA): TGTGCCAGCAGTTCCCCCGGGACAGGGGGCCACGAGCAGTACTTC. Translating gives CASSSPGTGGHEQYF.